This T cell receptor beta chain was sequenced for a study of blood T cell repertoires in COVID-19. Study background: Samples representing acute and convalescent COVID-19 were sourced from the United States, Italy and Spain. The analysed material was cDNA or gDNA that came from T cells, B-cell-depleted T cells, or PBMCs.

Germline V gene sequence: CDR1 SNHLY, CDR2 FYNNEI. This CDR3 region has 14 residues. The V and J ends lost 9 bases and 4 bases, in that order; junction bases with no gene match: 8. Source study methods: Quantification of nucleated cells was approximated via reference gene primer amplification. Sequencing used immunoSEQ multiplex PCR; TCRdb keeps in-frame clones, though not all of them. The DNA was the basis for D and trimming; V, J and clone size are from that table. Here the sample spans roughly 130,000 clones, roughly 88% being singletons. The sequence came from a man aged 40-55 years with acute or convalescent COVID-19. The sample taken for sequencing was peripheral blood. The chain employs TRBV2 and TRBJ1-1; the match to TRBD1 covers 10 bases. CDR3 protein: CASHPGQGSTEAFF. The CDR3 DNA is TGTGCCAGTCACCCGGGACAGGGGAGCACTGAAGCTTTCTTT.